A single sample is the source of the 5 T cell receptor beta chains below, sequenced in a study of control samples from healthy donors and cancer patients. TCRdb's table, derived via immunoSEQ multiplex PCR, lists solely in-frame clones and lacks some. The sample yields 95,000 to 100,000 clones, about 89% seen once. Sequencing input: blood. The receptors come from a man aged 30 to 45 in good health.

This clone showed up just a few times. The V and J genes are TRBV5-1 and TRBJ1-1; D uncertain. Trimming removed 0 bases at V and 0 bases at J, with 18 bases between. The germline V gene encodes CDR1 SGHRS and CDR2 YFSETQ. The CDR3 has 18 amino acids. CDR3 protein: CASSLADGSAQMNTEAFF. The CDR3 DNA reads TGCGCCAGCAGCTTGGCCGATGGGTCAGCTCAAATGAACACTGAAGCTTTCTTT.

The genes are TRBV19 and TRBJ1-1; 7 bases line up with TRBD1. The CDR3 covers 14 residues. Germline CDR1 reads LNHDA; CDR2 reads SQIVND (reference sequence). Trimming removed 7 bases from V and 1 base from J; junction bases left unmatched: 6. CDR3 DNA sequence: TGTGCCAGTAAAGACAGGGAAAGGAACACTGAAGCTTTCTTT. Translating gives CASKDRERNTEAFF. The full variable domain, rest sourced from reference TRBV19 and TRBJ1-1, is DGGITQSPKYLFRKEGQNVTLSCEQNLNHDAMYWYRQDPGQGLRLIYYSQIVNDFQKGDIAEGYSVSREKKESFPLTVTSAQKNPTAFYLCASKDRERNTEAFFGQGTRLTVV.

The chain is built from TRBV2 and TRBJ1-4; D may be TRBD1 (5 bases). The CDR3 runs to 15 residues. V lost 5 bases and J lost 7, with 17 bases in between. Per the germline V gene, CDR1 is SNHLY and CDR2 is FYNNEI. The CDR3 DNA reads TGTGCCAGCAGTTACGGGACCGCTCGGAGTGAAAAACTGTTTTTT. Amino acid sequence: CASSYGTARSEKLFF.

The chain joins TRBV10-1 to TRBJ2-7, with D possibly being TRBD2 (5 bases). The CDR3 covers 15 residues. Germline CDR1 and CDR2: WNHNN and SYGVQD (reference sequence). Trimming took 0 bases from V and 3 from J, leaving 12 bases between them. The CDR3 DNA is TGCGCCAGCAGTGAGTCGCGGCTAGCTAGCTACGAGCAGTACTTC. This translates into CASSESRLASYEQYF.

The CDR3 region is CASSLGTGAKNTEAFF. In DNA form, the CDR3 reads TGCGCCAGCAGCCTCGGGACAGGGGCTAAGAACACTGAAGCTTTCTTT. The J gene is TRBJ1-1, the V gene TRBV4-3; TRBD1 aligns across 10 bases. Germline trimming cut 4 bases from V and 1 base from J; bases unmatched to any gene: 6. Germline V gene data show CDR1 as LGHNA and CDR2 as YSLEER. This CDR3 comprises 16 residues.